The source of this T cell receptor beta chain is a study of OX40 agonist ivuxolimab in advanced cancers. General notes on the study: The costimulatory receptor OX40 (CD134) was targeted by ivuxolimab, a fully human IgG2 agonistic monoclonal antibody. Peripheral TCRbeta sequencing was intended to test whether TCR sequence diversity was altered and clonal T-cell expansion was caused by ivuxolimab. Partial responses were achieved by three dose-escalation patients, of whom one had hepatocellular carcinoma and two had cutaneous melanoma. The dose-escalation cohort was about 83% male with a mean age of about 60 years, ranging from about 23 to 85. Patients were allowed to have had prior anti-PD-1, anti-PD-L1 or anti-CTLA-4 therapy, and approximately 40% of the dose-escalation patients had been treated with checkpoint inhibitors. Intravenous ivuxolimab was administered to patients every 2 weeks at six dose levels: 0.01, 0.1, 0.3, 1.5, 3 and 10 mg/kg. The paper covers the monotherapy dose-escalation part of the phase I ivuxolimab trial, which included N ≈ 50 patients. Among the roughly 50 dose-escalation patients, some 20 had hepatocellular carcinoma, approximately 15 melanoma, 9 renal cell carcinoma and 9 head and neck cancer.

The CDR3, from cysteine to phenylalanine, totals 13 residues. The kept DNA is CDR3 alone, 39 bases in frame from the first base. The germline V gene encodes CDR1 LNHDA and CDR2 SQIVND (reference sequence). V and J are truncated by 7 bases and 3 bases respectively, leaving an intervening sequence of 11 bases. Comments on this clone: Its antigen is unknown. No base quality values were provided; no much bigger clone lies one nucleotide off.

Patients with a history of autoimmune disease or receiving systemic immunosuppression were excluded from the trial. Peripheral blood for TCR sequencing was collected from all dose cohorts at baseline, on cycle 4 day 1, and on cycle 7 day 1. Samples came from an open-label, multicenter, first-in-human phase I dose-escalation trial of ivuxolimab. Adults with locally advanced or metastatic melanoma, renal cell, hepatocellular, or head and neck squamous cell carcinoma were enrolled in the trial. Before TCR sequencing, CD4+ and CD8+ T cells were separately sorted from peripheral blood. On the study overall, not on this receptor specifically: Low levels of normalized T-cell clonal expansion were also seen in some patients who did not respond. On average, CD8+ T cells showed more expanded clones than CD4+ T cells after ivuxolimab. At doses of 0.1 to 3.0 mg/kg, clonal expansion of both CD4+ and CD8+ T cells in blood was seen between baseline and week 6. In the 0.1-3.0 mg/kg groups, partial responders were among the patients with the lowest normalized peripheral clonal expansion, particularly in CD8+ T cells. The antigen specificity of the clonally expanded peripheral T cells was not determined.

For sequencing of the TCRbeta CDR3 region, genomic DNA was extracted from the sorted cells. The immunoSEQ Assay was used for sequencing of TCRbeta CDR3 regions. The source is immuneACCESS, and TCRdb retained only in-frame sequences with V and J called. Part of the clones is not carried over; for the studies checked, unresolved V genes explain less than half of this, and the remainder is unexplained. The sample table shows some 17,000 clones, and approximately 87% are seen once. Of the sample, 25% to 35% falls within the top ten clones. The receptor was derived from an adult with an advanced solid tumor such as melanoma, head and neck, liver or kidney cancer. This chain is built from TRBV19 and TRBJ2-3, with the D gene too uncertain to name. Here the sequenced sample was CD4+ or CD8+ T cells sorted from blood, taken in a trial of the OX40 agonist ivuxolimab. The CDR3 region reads CASTGRVTDTQYF. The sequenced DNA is TGTGCCAGTACCGGTAGGGTTACAGATACGCAGTATTTT.